The 2 T cell receptor beta chains below all came from one sample that was sequenced in a study of CD8 T cells in ankylosing spondylitis (dated by TCRdb to the late 2010s). Library generation was performed with 5' RACE. Reads for this sample came from an Illumina HiSeq 2500. Using fastp trimming at Q25 and MiXCR clonotype assembly, TCRdb reanalyzed the public sequencing data and kept in-frame beta chains. One record per CDR3 amino acid sequence lists the most common genes and DNA. Present in this sample are under 120,000 distinct CDR3 sequences, 24% of which were seen just once. The ten largest clones add up to 9% to 15% of the sample. Sequences were obtained from synovial fluid, either unsorted or a sorted T cell fraction (not recorded which). The receptors originated from a male donor with ankylosing spondylitis.

This clonotype was seen only a few times. V and J are TRBV5-1 and TRBJ2-5, with TRBD2 matching 12 bases. V shed 2 bases, J shed 0 bases, and the junction held 2 bases outside the gene matches. Germline loops: CDR1 SGHRS, CDR2 YFSETQ. CDR3 length: 16 residues. CDR3 coding DNA: TGCGCCAGCAGCTTCCGACTAGCGGGAGACCAAGAGACCCAGTACTTC. This codes for CASSFRLAGDQETQYF.

This clonotype was counted a single time. The V and J genes are TRBV6-1 and TRBJ2-2, with TRBD1 identical over 12 bases. This CDR3 has 15 residues. The V gene end was trimmed by 5 bases and the J gene end by 6 bases; junction bases not matched to a gene: 4. CDR1 MNHNS and CDR2 SASEGT come from the germline V gene. Written as DNA, the CDR3 is TGTGCCAGCAGTCAACGGGACAGGGGGCCCGGGGAGCTGTTTTTT. It specifies CASSQRDRGPGELFF.